The sequence of this T cell receptor beta chain was determined in a study of regulatory T cells in long-lasting Graves disease. Study details: The criterion for persistent Graves' disease was over 5 years of antithyroid drugs with positive TSH receptor antibodies.

This clonotype was counted at least ten times. For TCR beta, libraries came from iRepertoire HTBI primers and Arm-PCR of CDR3 regions. Via MiXCR, TCRdb re-called the multiplex PCR reads, giving one row per CDR3 protein. The sample lists a few hundred thousand distinct CDR3 sequences; approximately 20% were seen once. As to time point: persistent/refractory GD, antithyroid drugs over 5 years with positive TRAb. Extracted RNA from PBMCs served as the source of the TCR library. The TCR comes from a female donor with Graves disease. The material was peripheral blood mononuclear cells (PBMCs), obtained when the disease was refractory, from a patient treated with antithyroid drugs.

The CDR3: CASSDYGSNQPQHF. CDR3 in DNA: TGTGCCAGCAGTGACTACGGCAGCAATCAGCCCCAGCATTTT. V is TRBV6-4 and J is TRBJ1-5; D remains unclear. V lost 1 base and J 1 base, leaving 5 bases between the germline ends. Looked up from germline, CDR1 is MRHNA and CDR2 is SNTAGT. The CDR3 totals 14 residues.